These 20 T cell receptor beta chains were sequenced from one sample in a study of T cell responses to AZD1222 COVID-19 vaccine. Measured with immunoSEQ multiplex PCR; TCRdb has only the in-frame clones, and not every one. Counted here are 120,000 to 150,000 clones, roughly nine tenths occurring once; the ten biggest clones make up 5.1%. Sequencing was performed on peripheral blood, taken on day 0 of AZD1222 vaccination. All receptors derive from an adult in good health.

This chain uses TRBV7-3 with TRBJ2-1, with 12 nucleotides matching TRBD2. The V segment lost 5 bases and the J segment 5 bases; nucleotides outside the gene matches: 4. Per the germline V gene, CDR1 is SGHTA and CDR2 is FQGTGA. The CDR3 runs 15 residues. The CDR3 here is CASSTRLAGDNEQFF. The DNA for the CDR3 is TGTGCCAGCAGCACGCGACTAGCGGGAGACAATGAGCAGTTCTTC.

The gene calls are TRBV7-2 and TRBJ1-1, with a weak D call TRBD1 (6 bases). V shed 6 bases and J shed 4 bases, with 18 bases lying between them. The CDR3 covers 15 residues. Germline V gene lookup returns CDR1 SGHTA and CDR2 FQGNSA. CDR3 loop: CASREDRNTFTEAFF. CDR3 DNA: TGTGCCAGCAGGGAGGACAGAAACACGTTCACTGAAGCTTTCTTT.

This clone came up once. The chain employs TRBV4-3 and TRBJ1-1, with D unclear. V dropped 6 bases and J dropped 0 bases, with 8 bases sitting between them. The germline CDR1 and CDR2 sequences are LGHNA and YSLEER. The CDR3 covers 13 residues. CDR3 protein: CASSVGVNTEAFF. The CDR3 DNA sequence: TGCGCCAGCAGTGTCGGGGTGAACACTGAAGCTTTCTTT.

This chain joins TRBV9 and TRBJ2-2; D uncertain. Germline loops: CDR1 SGDLS, CDR2 YYNGEE. V lost 3 bases and J lost 3, with 6 bases in between. This CDR3 has 13 amino acids. CDR3 DNA: TGTGCCAGCAGCGACCGGGACACCGGGGAGCTGTTTTTT. This encodes CASSDRDTGELFF.

The gene calls are TRBV10-2 and TRBJ1-4; D ambiguous. Germline CDR1 is WSHSY and CDR2 is SAAADI. This CDR3 has 13 residues. The V gene lost 8 bases and the J gene lost 3 bases, with 10 bases spanning the gap. CDR3 DNA sequence: TGCGCCAGCGGGAGGCAGGCTAATGAAAAACTGTTTTTT. Translated: CASGRQANEKLFF.

The rearrangement uses TRBV6-6 and TRBJ1-1, with D unclear. V gave up 6 bases and J gave up 5 bases, with 10 bases separating them. This CDR3 is built from 12 residues. Germline CDR1 and CDR2: MNHNY and SVGAGI (reference sequence). CDR3 residues: CASRRMETEAFF. Here the CDR3 DNA reads TGTGCCAGCAGGCGTATGGAGACTGAAGCTTTCTTT.

The chain is built from TRBV5-5 and TRBJ2-1, with 12 nucleotides matching TRBD2. CDR1 and CDR2 (germline): SGHKS, YYEKEE (reference sequence). This CDR3 is 13 amino acids long. V was clipped by 4 bases and J by 10 bases; unmatched bases: 3. CDR3 DNA: TGTGCCAGCAGCCGCACTAGCGGGAGGGAGCAGTTCTTC. Translating gives CASSRTSGREQFF.

This clone was detected once. The V call is TRBV6-5, the J call TRBJ2-7; possibly TRBD2 for D (5 bases). Trimming removed 2 bases at V and 3 bases at J, with 17 bases between. Per germline, CDR1 MNHEY and CDR2 SVGAGI. This CDR3 is 16 amino acids long. CDR3 DNA sequence: TGTGCCAGCAGTTACAGAGGGTTCGACGCCTACTACGAGCAGTACTTC. Its translation: CASSYRGFDAYYEQYF.

In this sample, this clone turned up a few times. The chain employs TRBV2 and TRBJ1-2; possibly TRBD1 for D (5 bases). V was clipped by 5 bases and J by 4 bases, with 8 bases between them. Germline V gene data show CDR1 as SNHLY and CDR2 as FYNNEI. The CDR3 consists of 12 residues. CDR3 loop: CASSRDSYGYTF. Written as DNA, the CDR3 is TGTGCCAGCAGTCGAGACAGCTATGGCTACACCTTC.

The CDR3: CASSIWGGELFF. The CDR3 DNA reads as TGTGCCAGTAGTATATGGGGGGGGGAGCTGTTTTTT. The rearrangement uses TRBV19 and TRBJ2-2; tentatively, D is TRBD1 or TRBD2 (5 bases each). The CDR3 spans 12 residues. Germline lookup yields CDR1 LNHDA and CDR2 SQIVND (reference sequence). Trimming cost V 2 bases and J 8 bases, with 6 bases left between them.

The CDR3 loop reads CASSLLRLDAEAFF. CDR3 in DNA: TGCGCCAGCAGCCTACTACGACTCGACGCTGAAGCTTTCTTT. The rearrangement uses TRBV5-1 and TRBJ1-1; D call uncertain. The CDR3 contains 14 residues. Trimming took 4 bases from V and 6 from J, leaving 16 bases between them. Looked up from germline, CDR1 is SGHRS and CDR2 is YFSETQ.

This rearrangement joins TRBV28 to TRBJ2-3; 11 bases are a match to TRBD2. Germline CDR1 and CDR2: MDHEN and SYDVKM. The CDR3 sequence is 15 residues long. With 6 bases clipped from V and 6 bases from J, the junction kept 8 bases outside the gene matches. The CDR3 is CASRELAGVFDTQYF. DNA for the CDR3: TGTGCCAGCAGGGAACTAGCGGGAGTATTTGATACGCAGTATTTT.

This clone has only one observation. The rearrangement links TRBV7-9 to TRBJ1-4; TRBD1 is a possible D gene (5 bases). This CDR3 has 15 residues. Deletions cut 5 bases from V and 5 bases from J, with 15 bases between. CDR1 is SEHNR, CDR2 FQNEAQ, per germline (reference sequence). The CDR3 sequence: CASSLTGTENEKLFF. DNA for the CDR3: TGTGCCAGCAGCCTGACGGGGACGGAGAATGAAAAACTGTTTTTT.

The chain is built from TRBV5-1 and TRBJ2-1; no firm D call. Trimming cost V 0 bases and J 10 bases, with 11 bases left between them. CDR1 is SGHRS, CDR2 YFSETQ, per germline. The CDR3 is made up of 13 amino acids. CDR3 nucleotide sequence: TGCGCCAGCAGCTTGGCCACTGGGAAAGAGCAGTTCTTC. Its translation is CASSLATGKEQFF.

This chain links TRBV6-5 with TRBJ1-2; D possibly corresponds to TRBD1 (5 bases). The CDR3 has 14 residues. Per germline, CDR1 MNHEY and CDR2 SVGAGI. V lost 11 bases and J 8 bases, leaving 24 bases between the germline ends. This CDR3 reads CASTRVQGEFGYTF. The CDR3 DNA reads as TGTGCCTCCACAAGGGTGCAGGGAGAGTTCGGCTACACCTTC.

This clone occurred a few times. CDR3 coding DNA: TGTGCCAGCAGCCAAGATCTCACTAGCGGAACCTACGAGCAGTACTTC. Translating it yields CASSQDLTSGTYEQYF. This sequence joins TRBV3-1 (or the pseudogene TRBV3-2) and TRBJ2-7; 8 positions match TRBD2. The CDR3 extends over 16 amino acids. The trim removed 0 bases at V and 2 bases at J, leaving 6 bases unmatched. Germline CDR1 LGHDT, CDR2 YNNKEL (reference sequence).

As DNA, the CDR3 is TGTGCCAGCAGTTTATCGGGGGGCAATAATTCACCCCTCCACTTT. Translation gives CASSLSGGNNSPLHF. This chain uses TRBV28 with TRBJ1-6; tentatively, D is TRBD1 (6 bases). The germline gives CDR1 MDHEN, CDR2 SYDVKM. This CDR3 region has 15 residues. V was cut by 1 base and J by 5 bases, with 9 bases left in between. Combining the CDR3 with reference TRBV28 and TRBJ1-6 gives the whole variable domain DVKVTQSSRYLVKRTGEKVFLECVQDMDHENMFWYRQDPGLGLRLIYFSYDVKMKEKGDIPEGYSVSREKKERFSLILESASTNQTSMYLCASSLSGGNNSPLHFGNGTRLTVT.

This chain joins TRBV18 and TRBJ2-5; D remains unclear. CDR1 and CDR2 from the germline V gene are KGHSH and LQKENI. There are 13 residues in the CDR3. Trimming shortened V by 2 bases and J by 2 bases, and 6 bases separated the two germline ends. DNA for the CDR3: TGTGCCAGCTCACCAACACAGCAAGAGACCCAGTACTTC. Translating gives CASSPTQQETQYF.

The chain has TRBV24-1 and TRBJ2-2; 7 bases are a match to TRBD2. The ends lost 0 bases at V and 8 bases at J; junction bases unmatched: 8. CDR1 and CDR2 (germline): KGHDR, SFDVKD. This CDR3 comprises 16 residues. CDR3 residues: CATSDLRAGDVGELFF. The CDR3 DNA reads TGTGCCACCAGTGATTTGCGTGCGGGGGATGTAGGGGAGCTGTTTTTT.

V gene TRBV28 combines with J gene TRBJ2-2, with D unclear. V was clipped by 2 bases and J by 4 bases, with 11 bases between them. The CDR3 runs 15 residues. CDR1 is MDHEN and CDR2 is SYDVKM in the germline V gene. CDR3 DNA: TGTGCCAGCAGTTTACTCGCGGACCTCACCGGGGAGCTGTTTTTT. This codes for CASSLLADLTGELFF.